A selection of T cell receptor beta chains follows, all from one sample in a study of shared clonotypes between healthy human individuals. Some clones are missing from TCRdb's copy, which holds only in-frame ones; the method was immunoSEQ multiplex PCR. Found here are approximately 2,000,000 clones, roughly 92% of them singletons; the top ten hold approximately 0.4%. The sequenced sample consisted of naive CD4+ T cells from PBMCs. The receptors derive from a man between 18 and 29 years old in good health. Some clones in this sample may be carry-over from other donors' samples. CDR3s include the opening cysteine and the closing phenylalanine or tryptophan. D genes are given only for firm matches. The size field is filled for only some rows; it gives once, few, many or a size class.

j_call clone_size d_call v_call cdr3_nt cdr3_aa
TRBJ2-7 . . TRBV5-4 TGTGCCAGCAGCTTGGCGAGCTCCTACGAGCAGTACTTC CASSLASSYEQYF
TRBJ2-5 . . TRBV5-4 TGTGCCAGCAGCGGAATAGGACGGGACTCGGGATTCGAGACCCAGTACTTC CASSGIGRDSGFETQYF
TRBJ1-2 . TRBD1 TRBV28 TGTGCCAGCAGTCTACCACCGGGACAGGGGCGAGGCTACACCTTC CASSLPPGQGRGYTF
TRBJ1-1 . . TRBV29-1 TGCAGCGTTACGGACAGAAACACTGAAGCTTTCTTT CSVTDRNTEAFF
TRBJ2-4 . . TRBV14 TGTGCCAGCAGCCAAGACGTAGAGGACCCCCTACCCAGCCAGTACTTC CASSQDVEDPLPSQYF
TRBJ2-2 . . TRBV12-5 TGTGCTAGTGCCCCATACACCGGGGAGCTGTTTTTT CASAPYTGELFF
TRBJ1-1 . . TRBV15 TGTGCCACCAGCAGAGTTCGTGGGGGCTGGACTGAAGCTTTCTTT CATSRVRGGWTEAFF
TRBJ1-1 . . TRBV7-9 TGTGCCAGCAGCTTAGACGGGTTTTCCCAGGGCTACACTGAAGCTTTCTTT CASSLDGFSQGYTEAFF
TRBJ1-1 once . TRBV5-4 TGTGCCAGCAGCCTCCGGGACAAGAACACTGAAGCTTTCTTT CASSLRDKNTEAFF
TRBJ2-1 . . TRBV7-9 TGTGCCAGCAGCTTACGGGACTCAAGACCTTGGGAGCAGTTCTTC CASSLRDSRPWEQFF
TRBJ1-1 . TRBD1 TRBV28 TGTGCCAGCAGTTTGTACCTTGGACAGGGAGTATATGGAGCTTTCTTT CASSLYLGQGVYGAFF
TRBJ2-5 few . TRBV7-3 TGTGCCAGCAGCCCGACCGGGTTACAAGAGACCCAGTACTTC CASSPTGLQETQYF
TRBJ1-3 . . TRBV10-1 TGCGCCCGAAGAGGGATAGGGTCCCCTGGAAACACCATATATTTT CARRGIGSPGNTIYF
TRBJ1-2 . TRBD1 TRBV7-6 TGTGCCAGCAGCTCGACAGGGGGGAACTATGGCTACACCTTC CASSSTGGNYGYTF
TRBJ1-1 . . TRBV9 TGTGCCAGCAGCTCCTTGGGCAATTCAAACACTGAAGCTTTCTTT CASSSLGNSNTEAFF
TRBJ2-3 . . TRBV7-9 TGTGCCAGCAGCTTACAAGGGAACACAGATACGCAGTATTTT CASSLQGNTDTQYF
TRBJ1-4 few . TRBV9 TGTGCCAGCAGCAAAGCGGGGGCTGATGAAAAACTGTTTTTT CASSKAGADEKLFF
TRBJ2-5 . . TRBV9 TGTGCCAGCAGCGTAGGCGGCGGAGAGACCCAGTACTTC CASSVGGGETQYF
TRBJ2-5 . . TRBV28 TGTGCCAGCACTTCGTCTGGGACCCTAGTCGTCCAAGAGACCCAGTACTTC CASTSSGTLVVQETQYF
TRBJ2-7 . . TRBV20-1 TGCAGTACAAGTGGGGTCTACGAGCAGTACTTC CSTSGVYEQYF
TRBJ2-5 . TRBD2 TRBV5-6 TGTGCCAGCAGCTTGCGGCTAGCGGGAGATGAGACCCAGTACTTC CASSLRLAGDETQYF
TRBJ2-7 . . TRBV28 TGTGCCAGCAGAGGGGGGACCTACGAGCAGTACTTC CASRGGTYEQYF
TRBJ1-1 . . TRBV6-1 TGTGCCAGCAGCCGCAGGGACACTAACACTGAAGCTTTCTTT CASSRRDTNTEAFF
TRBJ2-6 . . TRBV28 TGTGCCAGCAGTTTGGAAGGGCCCGGGGCCAACGTCCTGACTTTC CASSLEGPGANVLTF
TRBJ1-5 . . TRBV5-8 TGTGCCAGCAGCCCAAACATGTACCAGCCCCAGCATTTT CASSPNMYQPQHF
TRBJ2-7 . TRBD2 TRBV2 TGTGCCAGCAGGGGGACTAGCGGGGAGTACGAGCAGTACTTC CASRGTSGEYEQYF
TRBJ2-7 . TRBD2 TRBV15 TGTGCCACCAGCAGAGTGGGGGGTAGCGGGAGGCTGATCGAGCAGTACTTC CATSRVGGSGRLIEQYF
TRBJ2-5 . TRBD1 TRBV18 TGTGCCAGCTCACCTGCGGACAGGGGCCAAGAGACCCAGTACTTC CASSPADRGQETQYF
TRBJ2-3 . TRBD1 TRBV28 TGTGCCAGCAGTAGCAGGGACAGCTACACAGATACGCAGTATTTT CASSSRDSYTDTQYF
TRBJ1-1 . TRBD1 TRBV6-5 TGTGCCAGCAGTAAAAACAGGGGATACACTGAAGCTTTCTTT CASSKNRGYTEAFF
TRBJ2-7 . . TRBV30 TGTGCCTGGAGGGAGGGGACGTACTACGAGCAGTACTTC CAWREGTYYEQYF
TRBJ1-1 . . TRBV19 TGTGCCAGTAGTTGGGGCACTGAAGCTTTCTTT CASSWGTEAFF